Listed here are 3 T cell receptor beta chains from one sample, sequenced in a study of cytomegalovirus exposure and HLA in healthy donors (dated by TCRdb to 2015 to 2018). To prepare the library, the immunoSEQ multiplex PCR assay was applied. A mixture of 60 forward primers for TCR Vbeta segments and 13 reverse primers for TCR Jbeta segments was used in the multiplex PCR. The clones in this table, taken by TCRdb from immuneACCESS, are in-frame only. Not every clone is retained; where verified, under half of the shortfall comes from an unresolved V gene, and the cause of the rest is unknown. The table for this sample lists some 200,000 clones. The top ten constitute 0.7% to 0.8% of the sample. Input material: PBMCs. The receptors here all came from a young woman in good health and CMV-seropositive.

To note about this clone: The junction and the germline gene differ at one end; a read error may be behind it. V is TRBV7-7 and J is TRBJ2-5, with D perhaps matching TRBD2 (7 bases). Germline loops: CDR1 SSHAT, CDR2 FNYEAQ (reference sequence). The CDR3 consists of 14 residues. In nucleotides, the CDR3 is TGTGCTAGCAGCTCGGGGGGCTCGGGAGAGACCCAGTACTTC. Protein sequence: CASSSGGSGETQYF.

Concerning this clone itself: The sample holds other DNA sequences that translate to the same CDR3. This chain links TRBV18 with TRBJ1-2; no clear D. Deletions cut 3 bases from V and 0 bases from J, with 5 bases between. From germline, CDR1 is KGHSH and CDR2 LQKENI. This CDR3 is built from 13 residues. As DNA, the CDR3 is TGTGCCAGCTCACCCGGGTCTAACTATGGCTACACCTTC. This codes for CASSPGSNYGYTF. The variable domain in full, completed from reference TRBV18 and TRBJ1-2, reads NAGVMQNPRHLVRRRGQEARLRCSPMKGHSHVYWYRQLPEEGLKFMVYLQKENIIDESGMPKERFSAEFPKEGPSILRIQQVVRGDSAAYFCASSPGSNYGYTFGSGTRLTVV.

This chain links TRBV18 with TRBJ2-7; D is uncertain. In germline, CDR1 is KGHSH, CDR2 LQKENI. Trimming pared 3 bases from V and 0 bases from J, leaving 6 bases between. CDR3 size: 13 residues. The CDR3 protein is CASSPTPSYEQYF. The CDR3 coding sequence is TGTGCCAGCTCACCTACACCCTCCTACGAGCAGTACTTC. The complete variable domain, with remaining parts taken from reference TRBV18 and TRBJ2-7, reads NAGVMQNPRHLVRRRGQEARLRCSPMKGHSHVYWYRQLPEEGLKFMVYLQKENIIDESGMPKERFSAEFPKEGPSILRIQQVVRGDSAAYFCASSPTPSYEQYFGPGTRLTVT.